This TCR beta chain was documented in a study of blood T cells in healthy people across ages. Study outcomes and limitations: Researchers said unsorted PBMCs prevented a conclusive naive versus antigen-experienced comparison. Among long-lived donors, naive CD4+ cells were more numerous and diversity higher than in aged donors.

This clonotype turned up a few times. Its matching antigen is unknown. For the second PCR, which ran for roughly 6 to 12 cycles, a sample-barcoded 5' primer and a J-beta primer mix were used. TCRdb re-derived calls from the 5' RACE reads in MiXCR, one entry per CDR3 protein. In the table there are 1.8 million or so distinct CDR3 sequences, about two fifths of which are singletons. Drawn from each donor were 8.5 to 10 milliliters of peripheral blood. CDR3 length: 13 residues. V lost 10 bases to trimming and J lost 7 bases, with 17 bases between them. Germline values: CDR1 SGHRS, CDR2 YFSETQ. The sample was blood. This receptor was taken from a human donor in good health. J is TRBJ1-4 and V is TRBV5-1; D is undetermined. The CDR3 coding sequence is TGCGCCTGCCACAACGGAGTTGGTGAAAAACTGTTTTTT. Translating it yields CACHNGVGEKLFF.